These 8 T cell receptor beta chains were all obtained from the same sample, sequenced in a study of response to subunit inactivated influenza vaccine. Via MiXCR, TCRdb re-called the RT-PCR reads, giving one row per CDR3 protein. The sample holds some 540,000 distinct CDR3 sequences, around a quarter seen once. The same sample was also used in a study of T cells expressing NK-cell markers. That work adds: 5'RACE template switching built TCR beta cDNA with unique molecular identifiers.

The source was CD4+ T cells sorted from PBMCs, collected about 13 days after vaccination. The receptors stem from a man between 50 and 59 years old who received an inactivated influenza vaccine.

This clonotype appeared a few times. J is TRBJ2-7 and V is TRBV28; no clear D. This CDR3 is built from 15 residues. In germline, CDR1 is MDHEN, CDR2 SYDVKM. V lost 7 bases and J lost 3, with 19 bases in between. The CDR3 nucleotides read TGTGCCAGCAAGGGTTCGACACCCCGAAGCTACGAGCAGTACTTC. It codes for CASKGSTPRSYEQYF.

The rearrangement uses TRBV20-1 and TRBJ1-6, with 8 bases lining up with TRBD1. Trimming cost V 0 bases and J 7 bases; bases outside gene matches: 5. This CDR3 has 15 amino acids. CDR1 DFQATT and CDR2 SNEGSKA come from the germline V gene (reference sequence). This CDR3 reads CSARESSGGNSPLHF. The CDR3 DNA sequence: TGCAGTGCTAGAGAATCGTCAGGGGGCAATTCACCCCTCCACTTT.

The chain has TRBV28 and TRBJ2-1; D possibly matches TRBD1 or TRBD2 (6 bases each). The germline gives CDR1 MDHEN, CDR2 SYDVKM. The CDR3 spans 14 residues. The V gene lost 9 bases and the J gene lost 10 bases, with 22 bases spanning the gap. Written as DNA, the CDR3 is TGTGCCAGTTCAATGGGGGCAGGGAGGCACGAGCAGTTCTTC. As protein: CASSMGAGRHEQFF. Full variable domain (outside the CDR3, taken from reference TRBV28 and TRBJ2-1): DVKVTQSSRYLVKRTGEKVFLECVQDMDHENMFWYRQDPGLGLRLIYFSYDVKMKEKGDIPEGYSVSREKKERFSLILESASTNQTSMYLCASSMGAGRHEQFFGPGTRLTVL.

In its sample, this clonotype was seen a few times. The J gene is TRBJ1-1, the V gene TRBV5-1, with 8 positions matching TRBD1. This CDR3 spans 16 amino acids. The germline CDR1 and CDR2 sequences are SGHRS and YFSETQ. J gave up 0 bases and V 3 bases, and 7 bases lay outside the gene matches. In DNA, the CDR3 is TGCGCCAGCAGCTGGGGTCCGGGACAGGTGAACACTGAAGCTTTCTTT. Its translation: CASSWGPGQVNTEAFF.

This clonotype has just a few counts. The chain employs TRBV15 and TRBJ2-2; unclear D gene. The V gene's germline CDR1 is LNHNV and CDR2 YYDKDF (reference sequence). The CDR3 sequence is 16 residues long. V lost 0 bases to trimming and J lost 2 bases, with 10 bases between them. This chain's CDR3 is CATSRDLPGNTGELFF. In nucleotides, the CDR3 is TGTGCCACCAGCAGAGATCTTCCAGGAAACACCGGGGAGCTGTTTTTT.

This clonotype was counted between two and nine times. The V gene is TRBV2, the J gene TRBJ1-6; a weak D match, TRBD1 (5 bases). Trimming left V 3 bases short and J 7 bases short, with 16 bases between. CDR1 is SNHLY and CDR2 is FYNNEI in the germline V gene. The length of the CDR3 is 16 residues. Written as DNA, the CDR3 is TGTGCCAGCAGTGACCTCGGGGCGTTGGCGAATTCACCCCTCCACTTT. This encodes CASSDLGALANSPLHF.

The V and J genes are TRBV6-2 or TRBV6-3 and TRBJ2-1; 11 nucleotides match TRBD2. Germline-derived CDR1 and CDR2 are MNHEY and SVGEGT. V gave up 6 bases and J gave up 9 bases; unmatched junction bases: 7. The length of the CDR3 is 14 residues. This chain's CDR3 is CASRTSGSLIEQFF. The CDR3 DNA reads TGTGCCAGCAGAACTAGCGGGAGTCTAATTGAGCAGTTCTTC.

This clonotype was seen a few times. The chain links TRBV18 to TRBJ2-7; 11 positions match TRBD1. The J segment lost 6 bases and the V segment lost 0 bases, leaving 10 bases of the junction unmatched. The CDR3 has 17 residues. Germline CDR1 reads KGHSH; CDR2 reads LQKENI. In DNA, the CDR3 is TGTGCCAGCTCACCACCTTCATCCCAGGACAGGGGGCGCGAGCAGTACTTC. It encodes CASSPPSSQDRGREQYF.